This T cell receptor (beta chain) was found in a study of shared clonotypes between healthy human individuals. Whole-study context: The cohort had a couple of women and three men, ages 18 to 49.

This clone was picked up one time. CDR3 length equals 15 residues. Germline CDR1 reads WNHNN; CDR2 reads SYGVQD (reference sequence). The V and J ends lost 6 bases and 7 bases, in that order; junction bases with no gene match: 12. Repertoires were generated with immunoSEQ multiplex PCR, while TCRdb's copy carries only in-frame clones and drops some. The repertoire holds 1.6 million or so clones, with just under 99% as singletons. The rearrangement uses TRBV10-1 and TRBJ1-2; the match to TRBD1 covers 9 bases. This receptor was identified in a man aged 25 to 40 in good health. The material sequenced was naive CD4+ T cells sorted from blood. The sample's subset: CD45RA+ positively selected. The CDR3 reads CASRDPTGGDVGYTF. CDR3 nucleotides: TGCGCCAGCAGAGACCCTACAGGGGGCGACGTTGGCTACACCTTC.